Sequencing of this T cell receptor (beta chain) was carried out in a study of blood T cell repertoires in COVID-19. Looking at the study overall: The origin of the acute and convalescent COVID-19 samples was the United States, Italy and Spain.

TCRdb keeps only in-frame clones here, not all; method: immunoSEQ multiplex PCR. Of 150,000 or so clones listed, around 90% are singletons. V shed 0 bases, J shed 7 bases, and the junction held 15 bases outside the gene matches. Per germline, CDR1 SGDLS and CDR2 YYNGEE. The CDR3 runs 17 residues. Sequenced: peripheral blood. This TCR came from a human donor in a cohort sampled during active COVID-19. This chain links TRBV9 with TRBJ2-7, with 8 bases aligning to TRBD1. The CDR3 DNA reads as TGTGCCAGCAGCGTAGATATAGGAAGGCAGGGGGCGGAAGAGCAGTACTTC. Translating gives CASSVDIGRQGAEEQYF.